Sequencing of this TCR beta chain was carried out in a study of blood T cell repertoires in COVID-19. Study information: T cells, B-cell-depleted T cells, or PBMCs supplied cDNA or gDNA.

Per the original methods: From reference gene primer amplification, estimates of nucleated cell counts were derived. The method was immunoSEQ multiplex PCR; TCRdb's version includes in-frame clones alone and lacks a portion of them. V, J and clone size reflect that table, while D and trimming were determined from the DNA. The sample lists roughly 150,000 clones; about four fifths were seen once. The V end was cut by 0 bases, the J end by 4 bases, with 9 bases between. The CDR3 length is 15 residues. Germline V gene lookup returns CDR1 MDHEN and CDR2 SYDVKM. The sequenced sample was peripheral blood. The chain has TRBV28 and TRBJ2-2; maybe TRBD2 (6 bases). This receptor was obtained from an elderly woman with acute or convalescent COVID-19. For the CDR3, the DNA is TGTGCCAGCAGTTTATGGGAGGGGAGCACCGGGGAGCTGTTTTTT. The encoded protein is CASSLWEGSTGELFF.